These T cell receptor beta chains were read from a single sample in a study of response to subunit inactivated influenza vaccine. From the RT-PCR reads, TCRdb called clonotypes with MiXCR, one entry per CDR3 protein. The sample holds just under 550,000 distinct CDR3 sequences, approximately 22% seen once. These data were likewise used in another study, on T cells expressing NK-cell markers.

The sample here was CD4+ T cells sorted from PBMCs, taken about 11 days after vaccination. The source of these receptors is a man in his fifties who received an inactivated influenza vaccine. CDR3s include the opening cysteine and the closing phenylalanine or tryptophan. A D gene is named only where the DNA matches it firmly. Part of the rows lack a size; the others show once, few, many or a class for expanded clones.

clone_size,d_call,v_call,j_call,cdr3_nt,cdr3_aa
-,TRBD2,TRBV19,TRBJ2-2,TGTGCCAGTAAGACTAGCGGGCCGAACACCGGGGAGCTGTTTTTT,CASKTSGPNTGELFF
few,TRBD2,TRBV29-1,TRBJ2-3,TGCAGCGGGACTAGCTATAGCACAGATACGCAGTATTTT,CSGTSYSTDTQYF
few,-,TRBV10-3,TRBJ1-1,TGTGCCACCAGCCCACCCGCGAGGAACACTGAAGCTTTCTTT,CATSPPARNTEAFF
-,TRBD1,TRBV7-2,TRBJ1-6,TGTGCCAGCAGGGGACAGACATATAATTCACCCCTCCACTTT,CASRGQTYNSPLHF
-,TRBD1,TRBV24-1,TRBJ2-7,TGTGCCACCAGTGAGCCGGGACAGGGTTACGAGCAGTACTTC,CATSEPGQGYEQYF
few,-,TRBV9,TRBJ2-1,TGTGCCAGCAGCCCAGCCGGACCCTCCTACAATGAGCAGTTCTTC,CASSPAGPSYNEQFF
few,-,TRBV5-1,TRBJ1-2,TGCGCCAGCAGCTTGGGGACAGACAACTATGGCTACACCTTC,CASSLGTDNYGYTF
many,-,TRBV4-2,TRBJ2-7,TGTGCCAGCAGCCCATCCCACCCCCCACAGGGTTACGAGCAGTACTTC,CASSPSHPPQGYEQYF
few,-,TRBV18,TRBJ2-3,TGTGCCAGCTCACCACCCGGGACAAGCGGAGATACGCAGTATTTT,CASSPPGTSGDTQYF
-,-,TRBV20-1,TRBJ2-1,TGCAGTGCTAGAGCTACTCCAGGCGACAATGAGCAGTTCTTC,CSARATPGDNEQFF
few,-,TRBV3-1,TRBJ2-1,TGTGCCAGGATCAATGAGCAGTTCTTC,CARINEQFF
-,TRBD1,TRBV5-1,TRBJ2-1,TGCGCCAGCAGCACCGGACAGGACTCCAATGAGCAGTTCTTC,CASSTGQDSNEQFF
-,TRBD1,TRBV7-9,TRBJ2-7,TGTGCCAGCAGCTCCCGACAGGGGGCCGCCGAGCAGTACTTC,CASSSRQGAAEQYF
few,TRBD1,TRBV5-1,TRBJ2-7,TGCGCCAGCAGATGGGACAGGGAATCCTACGAGCAGTACTTC,CASRWDRESYEQYF
-,TRBD1,TRBV6-2/TRBV6-3,TRBJ1-1,TGTGCCAGCAGTTACTTGACAGGGATGGGGAACACTGAAGCTTTCTTT,CASSYLTGMGNTEAFF
few,-,TRBV4-1,TRBJ2-1,TGCGCCAGCAGCCAAGGGGCTAGCTCTCCTTACAATGAGCAGTTCTTC,CASSQGASSPYNEQFF
-,TRBD2,TRBV7-2,TRBJ2-7,TGTGCCAGCAGCCGGACTAGCGGGAGGGCCTACGAGCAGTACTTC,CASSRTSGRAYEQYF
-,TRBD1,TRBV24-1,TRBJ2-2,TGTGCCACAGGGACAGGGTCGAGAACCGGGGAGCTGTTTTTT,CATGTGSRTGELFF
few,-,TRBV20-1,TRBJ2-3,TGCAGTGCTAGGGCCGACACAGATACGCAGTATTTT,CSARADTDTQYF
-,TRBD1,TRBV2,TRBJ1-2,TGTGCCAGCAGTGGGGACAGCGGCTCCGGCTACACCTTC,CASSGDSGSGYTF
-,TRBD1,TRBV3-1,TRBJ2-1,TGTGCCAGCAGCCAAGGCCGAGCAGGGGGCAAGTTCTTC,CASSQGRAGGKFF
-,-,TRBV7-8,TRBJ2-1,TGTGCCAGCAGCTTAGCTGGTGGATATGAGCAGTTCTTC,CASSLAGGYEQFF
-,TRBD2,TRBV20-1,TRBJ2-3,TGCAGTGCTAGAGGTGGACTAGCGCCAGATACGCAGTATTTT,CSARGGLAPDTQYF
few,TRBD1,TRBV7-2,TRBJ2-2,TGTGCCAGCAGCCGTACACAGGGGTCCTACACCGGGGAGCTGTTTTTT,CASSRTQGSYTGELFF
few,TRBD1,TRBV20-1,TRBJ2-4,TGCAGTGCCGAGGGGGCTAAAGCCAAAAACATTCAGTACTTC,CSAEGAKAKNIQYF
-,TRBD1,TRBV10-3,TRBJ2-1,TGTGCCAGACTTGTGACAGGGGGCAATGAGCAGTTCTTC,CARLVTGGNEQFF
-,TRBD1,TRBV2,TRBJ1-4,TGTGCCAGCAGAGACAGGACAGGGGTTGAGGAACTGTTTTTT,CASRDRTGVEELFF
-,TRBD2,TRBV7-2,TRBJ2-7,TGTGCCAGCAGCGCGACCGGGACTAGCCTCTACGAGCAGTACTTC,CASSATGTSLYEQYF
-,TRBD1,TRBV7-2,TRBJ2-7,TGTGCCAGCAGCTTAGGGGGACAGGGATTGCAGTACTTC,CASSLGGQGLQYF
few,-,TRBV20-1,TRBJ2-3,TGCAGTGCTCTGACAGCTGCTGATACGCAGTATTTT,CSALTAADTQYF
once,-,TRBV6-2/TRBV6-3,TRBJ1-2,TGTGCCAGCAGTTATATCATCAGGGACGGCTACACCTTC,CASSYIIRDGYTF
many,TRBD1,TRBV12-3/TRBV12-4,TRBJ2-5,TGTGCCAGCAGTTTTGGGACAGAAGAGACCCAGTACTTC,CASSFGTEETQYF
once,-,TRBV20-1,TRBJ1-5,TGCAGTGCTAAGGGGAGAGGAAGCAATCAGCCCCAGCATTTT,CSAKGRGSNQPQHF
-,-,TRBV3-1,TRBJ1-1,TGTGCCACCCAGGGGACATCGGGCACTGAAGCTTTCTTT,CATQGTSGTEAFF
few,-,TRBV20-1,TRBJ2-3,TGCAGTGCTAGCCACAGTGACTCCACAGATACGCAGTATTTT,CSASHSDSTDTQYF
few,TRBD1,TRBV6-5,TRBJ2-7,TGTGCCAGCAGTTCCCCCCCGGGACAGGGGGCTTTCGAGCAGTACTTC,CASSSPPGQGAFEQYF
-,-,TRBV6-1,TRBJ2-4,TGTGCCAGCAGTGACAACAGGGTAAACATTCAGTACTTC,CASSDNRVNIQYF
-,-,TRBV6-2/TRBV6-3,TRBJ1-2,TGTGCCAGCAGTTACTCGTCTCGGGTCTATGGCTACACCTTC,CASSYSSRVYGYTF
many,-,TRBV20-1,TRBJ1-1,TGCAGTGTAGCGGGACATTACACTGAAGCTTTCTTT,CSVAGHYTEAFF
-,-,TRBV25-1,TRBJ2-6,TGTGCCAGCAGTGAATATAGGGGGACTGGGGCCAACGTCCTGACTTTC,CASSEYRGTGANVLTF
few,-,TRBV4-3,TRBJ2-3,TGCGCCAGCAGCCAAGGACGCGGGCCAGTTTCAGATACGCAGTATTTT,CASSQGRGPVSDTQYF
-,TRBD2,TRBV4-3,TRBJ2-4,TGCGCCAGCAGCCAAGGGCTAGCGGGAGGGCAAAACATTCAGTACTTC,CASSQGLAGGQNIQYF